The 4 T cell receptor beta chains below were found in one sample sequenced in a study of shared clonotypes between healthy human individuals. The naive CD8 fraction comprised CD45RO-negative cells positively selected for CCR7 and excluded terminally differentiated effector memory CD45RA+ cells. The protocol was immunoSEQ multiplex PCR, while the TCRdb copy is restricted to in-frame clones and leaves out a portion. The sample shows around 2,000,000 clones, about 95% of them seen only once. Specimen: naive CD8+ T cells sorted from blood. The receptors here all came from a man younger than 35 in good health.

This sequence joins TRBV13 and TRBJ2-3; 12 bases align to TRBD1. Germline assignment: CDR1 PRHDT and CDR2 FYEKMQ (reference sequence). V was pared by 5 bases and J by 4 bases, with 7 bases of the junction left unmatched. The CDR3 totals 16 residues. The CDR3 reads CASSNRDRGLADTQYF. The DNA of the CDR3 is TGTGCCAGCAGCAACCGGGACAGGGGGCTCGCAGATACGCAGTATTTT.

In this sample, this clone turned up once. Other DNA sequences within the sample encode an identical CDR3. This chain links TRBV4-3 with TRBJ2-7, with a tentative D call TRBD2 (6 bases). In germline, CDR1 is LGHNA, CDR2 YSLEER. This CDR3 is built from 13 residues. V was shortened by 4 bases and J by 1 base, with 8 bases between the two germline ends. CDR3 sequence: CASSLGLSYEQYF. The CDR3 DNA reads TGCGCCAGCAGCCTTGGACTATCCTACGAGCAGTACTTC.

The CDR3 protein is CASSGVGTSGAGSEQFF. The CDR3 DNA follows: TGTGCCAGCAGTGGAGTCGGGACTAGCGGGGCCGGGAGTGAGCAGTTCTTC. V and J are TRBV25-1 and TRBJ2-1; 13 nucleotides line up with TRBD2. The CDR3 is 17 amino acids. V gave up 4 bases and J gave up 9 bases; unmatched junction bases: 12. Germline V CDR1 and CDR2: MGHDK, SYGVNS.

This chain uses TRBV7-9 with TRBJ2-3; D tentatively fits TRBD1 or TRBD2 (5 bases each). The CDR3 is 16 amino acids. Trimming left V 6 bases short and J 6 bases short, with 22 bases between. CDR1 and CDR2 from the germline V gene are SEHNR and FQNEAQ (reference sequence). Here the CDR3 reads CASSPLGLVGTDTQYF. The CDR3 nucleotides read TGTGCCAGCAGTCCCCTTGGCTTGGTGGGGACGGATACGCAGTATTTT. Based on the CDR3 plus reference TRBV7-9 and TRBJ2-3, the full variable domain is DTGVSQNPRHKITKRGQNVTFRCDPISEHNRLYWYRQTLGQGPEFLTYFQNEAQLEKSRLLSDRFSAERPKGSFSTLEIQRTEQGDSAMYLCASSPLGLVGTDTQYFGPGTRLTVL.